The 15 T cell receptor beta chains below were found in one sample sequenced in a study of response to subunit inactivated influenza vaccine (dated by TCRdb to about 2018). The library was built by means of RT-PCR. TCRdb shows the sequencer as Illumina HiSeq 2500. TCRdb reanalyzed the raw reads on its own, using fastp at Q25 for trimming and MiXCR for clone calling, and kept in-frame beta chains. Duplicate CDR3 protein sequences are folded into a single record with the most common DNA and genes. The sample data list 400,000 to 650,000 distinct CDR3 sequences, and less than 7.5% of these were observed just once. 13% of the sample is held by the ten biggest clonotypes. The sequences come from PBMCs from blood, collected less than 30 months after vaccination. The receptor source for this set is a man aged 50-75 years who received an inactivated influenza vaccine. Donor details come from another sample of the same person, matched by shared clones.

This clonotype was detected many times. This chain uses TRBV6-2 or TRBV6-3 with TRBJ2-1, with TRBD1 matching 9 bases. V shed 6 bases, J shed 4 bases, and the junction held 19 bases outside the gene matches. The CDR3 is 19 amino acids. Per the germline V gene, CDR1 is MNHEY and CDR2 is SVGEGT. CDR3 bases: TGTGCCAGCAGAGACGGGACAGGGTGGTTTTGGGAGACTTACAATGAGCAGTTCTTC. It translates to CASRDGTGWFWETYNEQFF.

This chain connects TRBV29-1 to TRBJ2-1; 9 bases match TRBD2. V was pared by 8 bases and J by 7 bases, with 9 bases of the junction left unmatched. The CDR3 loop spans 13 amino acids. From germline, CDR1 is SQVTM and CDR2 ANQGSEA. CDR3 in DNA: TGCAGCAGTGATCGGGCGGGAGGGAATGAGCAGTTCTTC. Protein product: CSSDRAGGNEQFF.

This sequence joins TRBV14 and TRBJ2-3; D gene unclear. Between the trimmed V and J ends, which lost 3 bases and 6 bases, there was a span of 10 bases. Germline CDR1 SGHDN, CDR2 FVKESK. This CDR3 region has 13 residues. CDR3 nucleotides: TGTGCCAGCAGCCAGGCCCCCTTTGATACGCAGTATTTT. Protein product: CASSQAPFDTQYF.

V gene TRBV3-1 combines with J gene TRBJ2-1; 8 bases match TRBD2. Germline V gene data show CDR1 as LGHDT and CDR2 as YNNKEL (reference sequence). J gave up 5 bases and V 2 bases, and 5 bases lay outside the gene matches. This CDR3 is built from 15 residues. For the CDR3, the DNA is TGTGCCAGCAGCCAAATGACGGGGGGGAACAATGAGCAGTTCTTC. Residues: CASSQMTGGNNEQFF.

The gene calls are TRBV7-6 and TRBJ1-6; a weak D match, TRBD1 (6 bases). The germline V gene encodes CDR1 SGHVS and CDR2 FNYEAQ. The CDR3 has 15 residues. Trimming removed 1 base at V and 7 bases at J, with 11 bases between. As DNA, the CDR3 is TGTGCCAGCAGCTTAGACGGCAGGGGCAATTCACCCCTCCACTTT. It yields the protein CASSLDGRGNSPLHF. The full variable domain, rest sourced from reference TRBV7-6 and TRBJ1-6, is GAGVSQSPRYKVTKRGQDVALRCDPISGHVSLYWYRQALGQGPEFLTYFNYEAQQDKSGLPNDRFSAERPEGSISTLTIQRTEQRDSAMYRCASSLDGRGNSPLHFGNGTRLTVT.

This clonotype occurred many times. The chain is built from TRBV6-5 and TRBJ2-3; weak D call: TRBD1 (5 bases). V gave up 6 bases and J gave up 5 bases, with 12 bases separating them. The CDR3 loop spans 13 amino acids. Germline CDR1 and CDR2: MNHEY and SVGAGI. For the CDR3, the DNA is TGTGCCAGCAGGTTCCTTAGGGGAGATACGCAGTATTTT. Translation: CASRFLRGDTQYF.

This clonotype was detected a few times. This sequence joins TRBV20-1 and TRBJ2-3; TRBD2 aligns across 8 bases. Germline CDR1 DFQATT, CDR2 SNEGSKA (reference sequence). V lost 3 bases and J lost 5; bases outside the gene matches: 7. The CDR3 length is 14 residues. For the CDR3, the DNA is TGCAGTGCTAGGACCGGGACTAGATTAGATACGCAGTATTTT. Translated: CSARTGTRLDTQYF.

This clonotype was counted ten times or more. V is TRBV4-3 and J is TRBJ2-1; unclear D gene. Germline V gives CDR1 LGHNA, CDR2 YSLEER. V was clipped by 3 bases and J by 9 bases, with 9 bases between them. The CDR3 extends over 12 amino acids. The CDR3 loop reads CASSHLGREQFF. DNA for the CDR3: TGCGCCAGCAGCCACCTAGGTCGTGAGCAGTTCTTC.

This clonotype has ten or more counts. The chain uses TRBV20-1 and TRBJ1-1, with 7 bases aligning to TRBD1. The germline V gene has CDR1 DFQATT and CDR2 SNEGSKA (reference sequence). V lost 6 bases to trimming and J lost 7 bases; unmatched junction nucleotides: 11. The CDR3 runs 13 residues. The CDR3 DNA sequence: TGCAGTGCCCCGGGACAGCAACGAAGTGAAGCTTTCTTT. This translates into CSAPGQQRSEAFF.

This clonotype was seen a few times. The CDR3 is CASSYSGVNCFF. DNA for the CDR3: TGTGCCAGCAGTTACTCCGGGGTTAATTGTTTTTTT. This sequence joins TRBV6-6 and TRBJ1-4, with no clear D. The germline gives CDR1 MNHNY, CDR2 SVGAGI (reference sequence). Trimming pared 0 bases from V and 17 bases from J, leaving 13 bases between. This CDR3 is built from 12 residues.

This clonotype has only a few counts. The CDR3 loop is CASSLSARTGINQPQHF. DNA of the CDR3: TGTGCCAGCAGTTTATCAGCGAGGACCGGGATCAATCAGCCCCAGCATTTT. The genes are TRBV27 and TRBJ1-5; D gene unclear. CDR1 and CDR2 from the germline V gene are MNHEY and SMNVEV (reference sequence). This CDR3 is built from 17 residues. The germline V and J ends were trimmed by 0 bases and 3 bases, with 15 bases remaining between them.

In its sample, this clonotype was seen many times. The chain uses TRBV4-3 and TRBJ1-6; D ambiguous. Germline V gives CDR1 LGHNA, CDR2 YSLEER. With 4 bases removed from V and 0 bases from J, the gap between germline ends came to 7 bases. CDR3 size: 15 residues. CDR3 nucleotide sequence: TGCGCCAGCAGCCCGGATAGCTCCTATAATTCACCCCTCCACTTT. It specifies CASSPDSSYNSPLHF.

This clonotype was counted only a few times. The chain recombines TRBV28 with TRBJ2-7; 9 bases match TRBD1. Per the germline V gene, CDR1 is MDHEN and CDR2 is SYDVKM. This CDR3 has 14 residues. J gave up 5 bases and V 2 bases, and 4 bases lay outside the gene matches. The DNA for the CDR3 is TGTGCCAGCAGTTTAGGGAACAGGGGGCACGAGCAGTACTTC. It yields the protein CASSLGNRGHEQYF.

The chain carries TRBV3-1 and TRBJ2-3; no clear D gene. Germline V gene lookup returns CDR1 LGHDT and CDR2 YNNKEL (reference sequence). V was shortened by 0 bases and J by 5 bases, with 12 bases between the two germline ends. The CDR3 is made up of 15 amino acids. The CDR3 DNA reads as TGTGCCAGCAGCCAAGATAACGTATATCGAGATACGCAGTATTTT. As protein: CASSQDNVYRDTQYF.

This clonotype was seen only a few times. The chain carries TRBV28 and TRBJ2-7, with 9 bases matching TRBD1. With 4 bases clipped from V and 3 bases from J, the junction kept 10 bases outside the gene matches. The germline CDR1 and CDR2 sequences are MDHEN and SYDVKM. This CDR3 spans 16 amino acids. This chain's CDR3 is CASSWGLGQGSYEQYF. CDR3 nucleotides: TGTGCCAGCAGTTGGGGACTGGGACAGGGAAGCTACGAGCAGTACTTC.